A single sample gave rise to the 9 T cell receptor beta chains below, sequenced in a study of cytomegalovirus exposure and HLA in healthy donors. The repertoire was sequenced with immunoSEQ multiplex PCR; TCRdb's copy has only in-frame clones and lacks some. Among around 150,000 clones listed, 95% to 96% were seen once. The sequenced material came from PBMCs. These TCRs come from a woman in her late teens or twenties in good health and CMV-seronegative.

This chain links TRBV6-5 with TRBJ2-5; no firm D call. Trimming left V 7 bases short and J 5 bases short, with 8 bases between. CDR3 length equals 11 residues. Per the germline V gene, CDR1 is MNHEY and CDR2 is SVGAGI. CDR3 protein: CASKRRETQYF. For the CDR3, the DNA is TGTGCCAGCAAACGGCGGGAGACCCAGTACTTC.

The gene calls are TRBV5-5 and TRBJ1-2; D remains unclear. V lost 2 bases to trimming and J lost 8 bases, with 13 bases between them. CDR1 SGHKS and CDR2 YYEKEE come from the germline V gene (reference sequence). The CDR3 has 13 residues. The CDR3 bases are TGTGCCAGCAGCTTTAAACTGGCAGGAGGCTACACCTTC. Its protein product is CASSFKLAGGYTF.

The chain carries TRBV2 and TRBJ2-7; no reliable D call. The V end was cut by 3 bases, the J end by 7 bases, with 10 bases between. CDR1 is SNHLY and CDR2 is FYNNEI in the germline V gene. The CDR3 sequence is 12 residues long. CDR3: CASSEVASEQYF. For the CDR3, the DNA is TGTGCCAGCAGTGAGGTGGCATCGGAGCAGTACTTC.

CDR3 nucleotides: TGTGCCAGCAGCCCCGGGACAGGGGTTGAAAAACTGTTTTTT. Its protein is CASSPGTGVEKLFF. This chain joins TRBV7-2 and TRBJ1-4, with TRBD1 matching 10 bases. V shed 5 bases and J 7 bases; nucleotides not matched to a gene: 4. This CDR3 region has 14 residues. Germline V lookup: CDR1 SGHTA, CDR2 FQGNSA.

The V and J genes are TRBV19 and TRBJ2-4; 7 bases line up with TRBD2. With 6 bases clipped from V and 6 bases from J, the junction kept 5 bases outside the gene matches. The germline V gene has CDR1 LNHDA and CDR2 SQIVND (reference sequence). The CDR3 consists of 13 residues. CDR3 nucleotide sequence: TGTGCCAGTAGGCGGGGGAGGGGAAACATTCAGTACTTC. Translation gives CASRRGRGNIQYF.

The V and J genes are TRBV4-1 and TRBJ2-5; D is possibly TRBD2 (7 bases). This CDR3 has 12 residues. Trimming removed 8 bases at V and 1 base at J, with 8 bases between. Germline V lookup: CDR1 MGHRA, CDR2 YSYEKL. The CDR3 sequence is CASRGAQETQYF. In nucleotides, the CDR3 is TGCGCCAGCCGGGGGGCCCAAGAGACCCAGTACTTC.

The genes are TRBV27 and TRBJ1-1, with D unclear. CDR1 is MNHEY and CDR2 is SMNVEV in the germline V gene (reference sequence). The CDR3 totals 14 residues. Trimming pared 6 bases from V and 5 bases from J, leaving 16 bases between. The CDR3 nucleotides read TGTGCCAGCAGACCCCCGGGGTTGGGGACTGAAGCTTTCTTT. Its protein product is CASRPPGLGTEAFF.

The rearrangement joins TRBV15 to TRBJ2-5; TRBD2 matches 9 bases. This CDR3 spans 12 amino acids. Germline V gene data show CDR1 as LNHNV and CDR2 as YYDKDF (reference sequence). Trimming cost V 4 bases and J 8 bases; bases outside gene matches: 2. The CDR3 sequence: CATSKGLATQYF. As DNA, the CDR3 is TGTGCCACCAGCAAGGGACTAGCCACCCAGTACTTC.

This clone showed up just a few times. This CDR3 reads CASSYGQGGITDTQYF. The CDR3 bases are TGTGCCAGCAGTTACGGTCAGGGTGGGATCACAGATACGCAGTATTTT. The chain joins TRBV6-5 to TRBJ2-3, with D tentatively TRBD1 (5 bases). This CDR3 has 16 amino acids. Germline loops: CDR1 MNHEY, CDR2 SVGAGI. V was pared by 2 bases and J by 2 bases, with 14 bases between.